The clone carrying this T cell receptor (beta chain) was counted many times. Germline loops: CDR1 LNHDA, CDR2 SQIVND (reference sequence). The germline V and J ends were trimmed by 5 bases and 8 bases, with 3 bases remaining between them. The CDR3 covers 10 residues. The source of the sample is a study of T-cell reconstitution after alpha-beta-depleted transplantation in children. TCRbeta library preparation incorporated unique molecular identifiers. TCRdb itself ran the PCR reads through MiXCR, one entry per CDR3 protein. Of approximately 88,000 distinct CDR3 sequences listed, 10% to 15% were seen once; the top ten hold approximately 14%.

This chain links TRBV19 with TRBJ2-2, with D uncertain. This TCR derives from a human donor who donated a stem cell graft to a child with inherited bone marrow failure. Specimen: PBMCs from the stem cell graft donor, collected from the stem cell graft. The chain's CDR3 is CASSWGELFF. The CDR3, as DNA: TGTGCCAGTAGTTGGGGGGAGCTGTTTTTT. Looking up the rest from reference TRBV19 and TRBJ2-2 gives the full variable domain: DGGITQSPKYLFRKEGQNVTLSCEQNLNHDAMYWYRQDPGQGLRLIYYSQIVNDFQKGDIAEGYSVSREKKESFPLTVTSAQKNPTAFYLCASSWGELFFGEGSRLTVL.